The clone carrying this T cell receptor (beta chain) was counted at least ten times. The data stem from a study of identical twins. Healthy Caucasians were all of the donors. TCRdb fed the 5' RACE reads into MiXCR, producing one record per CDR3 protein. The sample has fewer than 450,000 distinct CDR3 sequences, about 10% seen once. V was trimmed by 6 bases and J by 2 bases, leaving 14 bases between them. The CDR3 contains 15 residues. The sample was naive T cells sorted from blood. V and J are TRBV12-3 or TRBV12-4 and TRBJ2-1; TRBD1 is a possible D gene (6 bases). This TCR was sampled from a woman aged 45-65 years in good health. This CDR3 is CASRMTGGPYNEQFF. Here the CDR3 DNA reads TGTGCCAGCAGAATGACAGGAGGCCCCTACAATGAGCAGTTCTTC.